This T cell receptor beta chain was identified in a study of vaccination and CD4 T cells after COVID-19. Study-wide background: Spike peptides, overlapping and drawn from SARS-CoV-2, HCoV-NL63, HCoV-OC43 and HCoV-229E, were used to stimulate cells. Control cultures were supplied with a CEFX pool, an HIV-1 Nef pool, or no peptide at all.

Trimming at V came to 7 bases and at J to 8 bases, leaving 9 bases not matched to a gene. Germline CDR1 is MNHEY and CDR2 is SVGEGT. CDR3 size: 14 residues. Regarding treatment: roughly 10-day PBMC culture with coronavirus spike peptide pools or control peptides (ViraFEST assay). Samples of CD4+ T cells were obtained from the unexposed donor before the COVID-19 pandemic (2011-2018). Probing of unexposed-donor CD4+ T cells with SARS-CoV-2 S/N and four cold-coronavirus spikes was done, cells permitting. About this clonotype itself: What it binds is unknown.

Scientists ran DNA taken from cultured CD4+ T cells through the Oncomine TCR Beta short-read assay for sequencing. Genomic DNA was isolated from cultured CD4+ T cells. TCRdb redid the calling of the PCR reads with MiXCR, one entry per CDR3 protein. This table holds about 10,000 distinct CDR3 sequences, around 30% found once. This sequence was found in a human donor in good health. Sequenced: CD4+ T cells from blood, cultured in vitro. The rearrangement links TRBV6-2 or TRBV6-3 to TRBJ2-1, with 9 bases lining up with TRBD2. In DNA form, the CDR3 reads TGTGCCAGCAACCGAGGACTAGCGAAAGATGAGCAGTTCTTC. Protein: CASNRGLAKDEQFF.